This T cell receptor beta chain derives from a study of shared clonotypes between healthy human individuals. The ends lost 8 bases at V and 6 bases at J; junction bases unmatched: 11. Germline V gene data show CDR1 as MDHEN and CDR2 as SYDVKM. The CDR3 loop spans 14 amino acids. Donors comprised healthy HIV-negative adults lacking recent acute infections or vaccinations. The input for sorted-subset replicate PCRs was around 210 ng DNA, 25,000 to 30,000 T cell genomes. Authors' data handling: ImmunoSEQ yielded junction-only sequences lacking quality scores, so filtering differed. Profiled with immunoSEQ multiplex PCR; TCRdb holds only in-frame clones, not every one. V, J and clone size derive from that table, while D and trimming were established from the DNA sequence. The sample holds approximately 620,000 clones; 95% to 98% are singletons and the top ten take 0.055% to 0.07%.

Sequencing was done on a sample of naive CD4+ T cells sorted from blood. The subset was: CD45RA+ positively selected. This rearrangement joins TRBV28 to TRBJ1-1, with 8 nucleotides matching TRBD1. The origin of this receptor is a young woman in good health. CDR3 amino acids: CASATPDRAPEAFF. The CDR3 nucleotides are TGTGCCAGCGCTACCCCGGACAGGGCTCCTGAAGCTTTCTTT.